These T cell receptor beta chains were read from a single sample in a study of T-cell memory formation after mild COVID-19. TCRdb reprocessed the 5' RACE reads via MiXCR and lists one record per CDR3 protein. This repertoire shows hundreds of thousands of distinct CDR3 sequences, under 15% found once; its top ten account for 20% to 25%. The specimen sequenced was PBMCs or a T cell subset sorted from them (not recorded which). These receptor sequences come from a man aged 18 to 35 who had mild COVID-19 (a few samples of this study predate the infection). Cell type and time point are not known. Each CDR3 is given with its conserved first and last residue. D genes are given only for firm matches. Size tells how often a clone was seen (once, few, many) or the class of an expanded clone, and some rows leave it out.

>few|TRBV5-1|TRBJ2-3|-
CASSIPPPDTQYF
TGCGCCAGCAGCATCCCGCCACCAGATACGCAGTATTTT
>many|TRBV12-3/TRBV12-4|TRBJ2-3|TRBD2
CASRRGGDTQYF
TGTGCCAGCAGGCGGGGGGGCGATACGCAGTATTTT
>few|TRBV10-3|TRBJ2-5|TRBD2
CAISKGTSGGAETQYF
TGTGCCATCAGTAAAGGGACTAGCGGGGGGGCAGAGACCCAGTACTTC
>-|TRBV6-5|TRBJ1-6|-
CASAHTWRDSPLHF
TGTGCCAGCGCTCACACGTGGAGGGATTCACCCCTCCACTTT
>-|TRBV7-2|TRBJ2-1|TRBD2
CASSLVAWRGAYNEQFF
TGTGCCAGCAGCTTAGTTGCATGGCGGGGGGCATACAATGAGCAGTTCTTC
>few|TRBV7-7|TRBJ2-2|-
CASSRELAHANTGELFF
TGTGCCAGCAGCCGCGAACTGGCGCACGCGAACACCGGGGAGCTGTTTTTT
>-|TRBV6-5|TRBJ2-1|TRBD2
CASSGTSGASPAF
TGTGCCAGCAGTGGGACTAGCGGGGCTTCACCTGCCTTC
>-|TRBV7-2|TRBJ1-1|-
CASKGGGWVEAFF
TGTGCCAGCAAGGGAGGGGGATGGGTTGAAGCTTTCTTT
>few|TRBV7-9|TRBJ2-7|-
CASSRLTGAYEQYF
TGTGCCAGCAGCCGCCTGACAGGTGCCTACGAGCAGTACTTC
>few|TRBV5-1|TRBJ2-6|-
CASSLAVLLGANVLTF
TGCGCCAGCAGCTTGGCTGTGCTCCTCGGGGCCAACGTCCTGACTTTC
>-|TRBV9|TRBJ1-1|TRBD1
CASSPARQGEAFF
TGTGCCAGCAGCCCAGCGAGACAGGGCGAAGCTTTCTTT
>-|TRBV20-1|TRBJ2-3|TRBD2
CSAAGASGSATDTQYF
TGCAGTGCCGCCGGGGCTAGCGGGAGTGCCACAGATACGCAGTATTTT
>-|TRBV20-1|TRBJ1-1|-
CSARGKARVTEAFF
TGCAGTGCTAGGGGAAAAGCAAGGGTCACTGAAGCTTTCTTT
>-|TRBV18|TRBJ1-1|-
CASSIGQNTEAFF
TGTGCCAGCTCAATAGGACAGAACACTGAAGCTTTCTTT
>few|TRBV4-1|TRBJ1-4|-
CASSQEGGGRGKEKLFF
TGCGCCAGCAGCCAAGAGGGGGGAGGAAGGGGTAAAGAAAAACTGTTTTTT
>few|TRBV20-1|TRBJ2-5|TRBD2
CSARIGTSQETQYF
TGCAGTGCTCGTATAGGGACTAGCCAAGAGACCCAGTACTTC
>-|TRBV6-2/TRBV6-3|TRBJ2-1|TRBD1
CASGTGTGTSEQFF
TGTGCCAGCGGAACCGGGACAGGTACTAGCGAGCAGTTCTTC
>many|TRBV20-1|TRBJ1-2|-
CSARDQGRGYGYTF
TGCAGTGCTAGAGATCAAGGTCGGGGCTATGGCTACACCTTC
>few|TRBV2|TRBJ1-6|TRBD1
CASRKLTGAGPYNSPLHF
TGTGCCAGCAGAAAGCTCACAGGGGCCGGGCCCTATAATTCACCCCTCCACTTT
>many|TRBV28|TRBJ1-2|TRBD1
CASSSKGAYGYTF
TGTGCCAGCAGTTCAAAGGGGGCCTATGGCTACACCTTC
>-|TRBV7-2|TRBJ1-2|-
CASSLVNYGYTF
TGTGCCAGCAGCTTAGTTAACTATGGCTACACCTTC
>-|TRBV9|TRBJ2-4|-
CASSVGAGVYSKNIQYF
TGTGCCAGCAGCGTAGGGGCAGGGGTTTACTCCAAAAACATTCAGTACTTC
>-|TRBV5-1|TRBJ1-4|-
CASSSGPTNEKLFF
TGCGCCAGCAGCTCCGGCCCAACTAATGAAAAACTGTTTTTT
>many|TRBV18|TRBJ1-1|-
CASSPGVTEAFF
TGTGCCAGCTCACCAGGGGTCACTGAAGCTTTCTTT
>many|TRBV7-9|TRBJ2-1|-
CASSLDGQGGEQFF
TGTGCCAGCAGCTTAGACGGTCAGGGAGGTGAGCAGTTCTTC
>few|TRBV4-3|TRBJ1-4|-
CASSRGKSEKLFF
TGCGCCAGCAGCCGAGGGAAATCGGAAAAACTGTTTTTT
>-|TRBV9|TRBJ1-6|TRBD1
CASSPPGTGDNSPLHF
TGTGCCAGCAGCCCACCCGGGACAGGGGATAATTCACCCCTCCACTTT
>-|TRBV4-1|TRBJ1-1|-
CASSQDTTTEAFF
TGCGCCAGCAGCCAGGACACTACTACTGAAGCTTTCTTT
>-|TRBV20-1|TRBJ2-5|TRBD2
CSARRLAGDQETQYF
TGCAGTGCGCGAAGACTAGCGGGGGACCAAGAGACCCAGTACTTC
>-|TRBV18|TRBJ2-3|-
CASSPRQGTDTQYF
TGTGCCAGCTCACCACGGCAGGGCACAGATACGCAGTATTTT
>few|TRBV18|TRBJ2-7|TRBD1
CASSPDRGDTYEQYF
TGTGCCAGCTCACCTGACAGGGGGGATACCTACGAGCAGTACTTC
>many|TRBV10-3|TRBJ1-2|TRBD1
CAISPQGASGYTF
TGTGCCATCAGTCCCCAGGGGGCTAGTGGCTACACCTTC
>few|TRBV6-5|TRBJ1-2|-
CASSSTLLGARGYGYTF
TGTGCCAGCAGTTCCACTCTTTTGGGGGCGAGGGGCTATGGCTACACCTTC
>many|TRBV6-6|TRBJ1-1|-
CASSRGHNTEAFF
TGTGCCAGCTCGCGGGGTCATAACACTGAAGCTTTCTTT
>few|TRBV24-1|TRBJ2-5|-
CATSERETQYF
TGTGCCACCAGTGAACGGGAGACCCAGTACTTC
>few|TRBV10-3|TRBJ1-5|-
CAISDVRVEDQPQHF
TGTGCCATCAGTGACGTTCGGGTGGAGGATCAGCCCCAGCATTTT
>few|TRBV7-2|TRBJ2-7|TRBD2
CASSPGGGAMYEQYF
TGTGCCAGCAGCCCCGGCGGGGGGGCCATGTACGAGCAGTACTTC
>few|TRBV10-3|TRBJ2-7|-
CAASPQAQAYEQYF
TGTGCGGCCAGCCCACAAGCACAGGCCTACGAGCAGTACTTC
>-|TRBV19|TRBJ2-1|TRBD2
CASRFGVGGTGEQFF
TGTGCCAGTCGCTTCGGGGTCGGGGGGACCGGTGAGCAGTTCTTC
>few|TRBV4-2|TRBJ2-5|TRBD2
CASSPGLAGAGGLAQYF
TGTGCCAGCAGCCCGGGACTAGCGGGGGCTGGGGGGTTAGCCCAGTACTTC
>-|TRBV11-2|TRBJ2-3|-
CASSRGPGGTDTQYF
TGTGCCAGCAGCCGCGGCCCCGGGGGCACAGATACGCAGTATTTT
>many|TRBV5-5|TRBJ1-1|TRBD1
CASSLGPGQGRRTEAFF
TGTGCCAGCAGCTTGGGTCCGGGACAGGGCAGAAGGACTGAAGCTTTCTTT
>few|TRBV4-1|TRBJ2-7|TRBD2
CASSQDMLAASSYEQYF
TGCGCCAGCAGCCAAGATATGCTAGCGGCAAGCTCCTACGAGCAGTACTTC
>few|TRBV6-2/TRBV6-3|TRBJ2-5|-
CASSRDGEETQYF
TGTGCCAGCAGTCGGGACGGAGAAGAGACCCAGTACTTC
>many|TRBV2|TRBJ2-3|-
CASSYSGTDTQYF
TGTGCCAGCTCATATAGCGGCACAGATACGCAGTATTTT
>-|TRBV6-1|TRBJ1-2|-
CASTPTDYGYTF
TGTGCCAGCACCCCGACAGACTATGGCTACACCTTC
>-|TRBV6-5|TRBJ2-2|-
CASSYSIVGSGELFF
TGTGCCAGCAGTTACTCGATAGTCGGATCCGGGGAGCTGTTTTTT
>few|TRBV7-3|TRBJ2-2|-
CASSLNTAANTGELFF
TGTGCCAGCAGCTTAAACACGGCTGCGAACACCGGGGAGCTGTTTTTT
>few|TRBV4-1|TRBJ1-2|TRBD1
CASSQERGTGHHTF
TGCGCCAGCAGCCAAGAAAGGGGGACAGGCCACCACACCTTC
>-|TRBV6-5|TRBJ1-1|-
CASSPTGWRGTEAFF
TGTGCCAGCAGTCCAACGGGGTGGCGTGGGACTGAAGCTTTCTTT
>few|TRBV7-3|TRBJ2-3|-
CASSLTTGTDTQYF
TGTGCCAGCAGCTTAACGACCGGCACAGATACGCAGTATTTT